The clone carrying this T cell receptor beta chain was seen only a few times. These data are taken from a study of blood T cell repertoires in COVID-19. Under the authors' procedure: Reference gene primer amplification in the assay estimated nucleated cell counts. Profiled with immunoSEQ multiplex PCR; TCRdb holds only in-frame clones, not every one. Clone size and the V and J calls come from that table; the DNA yielded D and trimming. Of approximately 260,000 clones in the sample, 88% were seen once. The V and J ends lost 4 bases and 5 bases, in that order; junction bases with no gene match: 8. This CDR3 region has 15 residues. CDR1 is MNHEY, CDR2 SVGAGI, per germline.

The source material was PBMCs or T cells enriched from blood (not recorded which). This receptor was taken from a woman aged 40 to 50 with acute COVID-19. The chain joins TRBV6-5 to TRBJ2-7; 10 positions match TRBD1. CDR3 in DNA: TGTGCCAGCAGTTCCGTGGACAGGGGGAAAGACGAGCAGTACTTC. Translation: CASSSVDRGKDEQYF.